The clone carrying this TCR beta chain came up many times. Its antigen is still unknown. This CDR3 comprises 15 residues. Trimming pared 6 bases from V and 3 bases from J, leaving 18 bases between. Germline assignment: CDR1 MDHEN and CDR2 SYDVKM. This sample is part of a study of T cells in Graves' hyperthyroidism and ophthalmopathy. Looking at the study overall: Sampling of peripheral blood happened at initial diagnosis, prior to any treatment.

Active moderate-to-severe ophthalmopathy, Clinical Activity Score at least 3, NOSPECS at least 4, under 3 months' duration. The authors obtained PBMCs from 10 ml of fresh peripheral blood. Researchers took RNA transcripts and amplified the TCR beta CDR3 regions from them. The primer set for the first-round RT-PCR of the TCR CDR3 was HTBI. TCRdb used MiXCR to reprocess the multiplex PCR reads, holding one entry per CDR3 protein. The sample includes around 600,000 distinct CDR3 sequences, approximately 15% seen only once; the top ten take roughly 6.9%. The study, taken as a whole, reports: Patients with ophthalmopathy were separated from those with stable hyperthyroidism by a 13 V-J model.

The receptor's source is a woman in her late teens or twenties with Graves' ophthalmopathy. This chain uses TRBV28 with TRBJ2-7; a possible D gene is TRBD1 (6 bases). Sequenced: blood. The DNA for the CDR3 is TGTGCCAGCAGCCTCACCTCGACAGGAAACTACGAGCAGTACTTC. It encodes CASSLTSTGNYEQYF.